The sequence of this TCR beta chain was determined in a study of blood T cells in healthy people across ages. V lost 6 bases, J lost 7 bases, and 12 bases lay in between. Germline V CDR1 and CDR2: MDHEN, SYDVKM. This CDR3 is 13 amino acids long. This clonotype was seen only a few times. What it binds is not known. Study observations and caveats: Possibly confounding the expanded clonotype changes was the fact that donor CMV status was unknown. There was a strong correlation between TCR beta diversity and naive T cell percentage.

For the second PCR, which ran for 7 to 11 cycles, a sample-barcoded 5' primer and a J-beta primer mix were used. TCRdb re-called the 5' RACE reads through MiXCR, storing one row per CDR3 protein. Seen here are 550,000 to 650,000 distinct CDR3 sequences, under 30% observed once, and the top ten hold about 15%. Specimen: blood. The chain has TRBV28 and TRBJ1-4; weak D call: TRBD1 (5 bases). This clonotype originated in a woman of 80 years or more in good health. CDR3 nucleotide sequence: TGTGCCAGCAGCTGGGGCCGTACTGAAAAACTGTTTTTT. This sequence encodes CASSWGRTEKLFF.